One and the same sample provided the 15 T cell receptor beta chains below, sequenced in a study of blood T cell repertoires in COVID-19. The data were produced by immunoSEQ multiplex PCR, yet TCRdb's version contains in-frame clones alone and is incomplete. The sample holds about 74,000 clones, 88% seen once. Sequenced input: peripheral blood. Every receptor here comes from a woman aged 80 or over with active or convalescent COVID-19.

V and J are TRBV7-2 and TRBJ2-1; D is ambiguous. The V gene lost 0 bases and the J gene lost 5 bases, with 8 bases spanning the gap. The CDR3 is 14 amino acids. Germline V gene lookup returns CDR1 SGHTA and CDR2 FQGNSA. Here the CDR3 DNA reads TGTGCCAGCAGCTTAGCCCAGTTAAACAATGAGCAGTTCTTC. It yields the protein CASSLAQLNNEQFF.

The rearrangement uses TRBV7-2 and TRBJ1-2; maybe TRBD1 (6 bases). Trimming pared 1 base from V and 0 bases from J, leaving 9 bases between. The CDR3 is 15 residues long. The germline V gene encodes CDR1 SGHTA and CDR2 FQGNSA. CDR3 loop: CASSLGTGSNYGYTF. In nucleotides, the CDR3 is TGTGCCAGCAGCTTAGGTACAGGGTCTAACTATGGCTACACCTTC. The whole variable domain, filled in from reference TRBV7-2 and TRBJ1-2, reads GAGVSQSPSNKVTEKGKDVELRCDPISGHTALYWYRQSLGQGLEFLIYFQGNSAPDKSGLPSDRFSAERTGGSVSTLTIQRTQQEDSAVYLCASSLGTGSNYGYTFGSGTRLTVV.

The CDR3 coding sequence is TGTGCCAGCAGCGTACAGGGGGAGCAGCCCCAGCATTTT. Amino acid sequence: CASSVQGEQPQHF. The chain carries TRBV5-5 and TRBJ1-5; 8 nucleotides match TRBD1. The CDR3 length is 13 residues. Germline V CDR1 and CDR2: SGHKS, YYEKEE (reference sequence). V dropped 4 bases and J dropped 7; count of bases not matched to a gene: 4. Full variable domain (remainder filled in from reference TRBV5-5 and TRBJ1-5): DAGVTQSPTHLIKTRGQQVTLRCSPISGHKSVSWYQQVLGQGPQFIFQYYEKEERGRGNFPDRFSARQFPNYSSELNVNALLLGDSALYLCASSVQGEQPQHFGDGTRLSIL.

The count of this clone is one. This CDR3 reads CASSVAAREGTQYF. In DNA form, the CDR3 reads TGTGCCAGCAGCGTAGCTGCCCGGGAGGGGACCCAGTACTTC. The rearrangement joins TRBV9 to TRBJ2-5; the match to TRBD2 covers 8 bases. V was pared by 0 bases and J by 7 bases, with 5 bases of the junction left unmatched. The CDR3 extends over 14 amino acids. Germline CDR1 SGDLS, CDR2 YYNGEE. Filled out from reference TRBV9 and TRBJ2-5, the complete variable domain reads DSGVTQTPKHLITATGQRVTLRCSPRSGDLSVYWYQQSLDQGLQFLIQYYNGEERAKGNILERFSAQQFPDLHSELNLSSLELGDSALYFCASSVAAREGTQYFGPGTRLLVL.

The CDR3 reads CASSLAMGGLSYNEQFF. The CDR3 coding sequence is TGTGCCAGCAGCTTAGCGATGGGGGGGCTATCCTACAATGAGCAGTTCTTC. V and J are TRBV7-9 and TRBJ2-1; TRBD2 is a possible D gene (7 bases). Trimming pared 0 bases from V and 1 base from J, leaving 13 bases between. The germline gives CDR1 SEHNR, CDR2 FQNEAQ (reference sequence). The CDR3 runs 17 residues.

V gene TRBV5-4 combines with J gene TRBJ2-1; 9 nucleotides agree with TRBD2. Germline V gene lookup returns CDR1 SGHNT and CDR2 YYREEE (reference sequence). J lost 1 base, V lost 4 bases, and 3 bases had no gene match. This CDR3 has 15 amino acids. The CDR3 DNA reads as TGTGCCAGCAGCGATACTAGCGGGTCCTACAATGAGCAGTTCTTC. Translated, it gives CASSDTSGSYNEQFF.

This clone was counted between two and nine times. The chain carries TRBV6-5 and TRBJ2-1, with D perhaps matching TRBD2 (6 bases). Trimming cost V 6 bases and J 4 bases, with 10 bases left between them. Germline assignment: CDR1 MNHEY and CDR2 SVGAGI. The CDR3 contains 13 residues. The CDR3 sequence is CASSGTFYNEQFF. DNA of the CDR3: TGTGCCAGCAGCGGGACTTTTTACAATGAGCAGTTCTTC.

This chain connects TRBV5-8 to TRBJ1-4; 9 bases match TRBD1. CDR3 length: 16 residues. Germline lookup yields CDR1 SGHTS and CDR2 YDEGEE. V shed 3 bases and J 6 bases; nucleotides not matched to a gene: 9. The CDR3 is CASSSTRDRADEKLFF. The CDR3 DNA is TGTGCCAGCAGCTCAACCCGGGACAGGGCTGATGAAAAACTGTTTTTT.

This chain uses TRBV6-5 with TRBJ1-2; tentative D call: TRBD1 (5 bases). Deletions cut 2 bases from V and 5 bases from J, with 12 bases between. From germline, CDR1 is MNHEY and CDR2 SVGAGI. This CDR3 contains 14 residues. CDR3 in amino acids: CASSYDGRGYGYTF. CDR3 nucleotide sequence: TGTGCCAGCAGTTACGACGGTCGGGGGTATGGCTACACCTTC.

The chain couples TRBV10-3 to TRBJ2-3; D may be TRBD2 (6 bases). The CDR3 is made up of 14 amino acids. Per germline, CDR1 ENHRY and CDR2 SYGVKD. V was cut by 0 bases and J by 4 bases, with 8 bases left in between. CDR3 sequence reads: CAISESEGPDTQYF. The CDR3 region has the DNA TGTGCCATCAGTGAGTCGGAGGGGCCAGATACGCAGTATTTT.

The V and J genes are TRBV6-5 and TRBJ2-7; 9 nucleotides line up with TRBD1. This CDR3 comprises 13 residues. The germline V gene encodes CDR1 MNHEY and CDR2 SVGAGI. V was pared by 5 bases and J by 2 bases, with 1 base of the junction left unmatched. The CDR3 spells CASSRDRAYEQYF. CDR3 coding DNA: TGTGCCAGCAGTCGGGACAGGGCCTACGAGCAGTACTTC.

The rearrangement joins TRBV5-4 to TRBJ2-1, with D possibly TRBD2 on 5 matching bases. Trimming left V 0 bases short and J 0 bases short, with 7 bases between. Germline assignment: CDR1 SGHNT and CDR2 YYREEE (reference sequence). This CDR3 contains 15 residues. DNA of the CDR3: TGTGCCAGCAGCTTGGACAGCGGCTCCTACAATGAGCAGTTCTTC. This encodes CASSLDSGSYNEQFF.

The chain joins TRBV4-3 to TRBJ1-5; D gene unclear. The CDR3 runs to 14 residues. V was trimmed by 0 bases and J by 1 base, leaving 4 bases between them. Germline CDR1 and CDR2: LGHNA and YSLEER. CDR3 DNA sequence: TGCGCCAGCAGCCAAGAATTAAGCAATCAGCCCCAGCATTTT. It is translated as CASSQELSNQPQHF.

In this sample, this clone turned up once. V usage is TRBV7-8 and J usage is TRBJ2-1; 9 positions match TRBD2. CDR3 length equals 18 residues. After removal of 0 bases from V and 0 bases from J, the junction contained 6 bases not matched to a gene. Germline lookup yields CDR1 SGHVS and CDR2 FQNEAQ. Here the CDR3 DNA reads TGTGCCAGCAGCTTAGCGCCTCTAGCGGGGAGCTCCTACAATGAGCAGTTCTTC. It encodes CASSLAPLAGSSYNEQFF.

The chain links TRBV5-1 to TRBJ1-2, with D possibly matching TRBD1 (6 bases). The germline gives CDR1 SGHRS, CDR2 YFSETQ. The V and J ends lost 4 bases and 8 bases respectively, with 12 bases between them. The CDR3 has 12 amino acids. CDR3 loop: CASSQQGAGYTF. CDR3 sequence (DNA): TGCGCCAGCAGCCAACAGGGAGCGGGCTACACCTTC.